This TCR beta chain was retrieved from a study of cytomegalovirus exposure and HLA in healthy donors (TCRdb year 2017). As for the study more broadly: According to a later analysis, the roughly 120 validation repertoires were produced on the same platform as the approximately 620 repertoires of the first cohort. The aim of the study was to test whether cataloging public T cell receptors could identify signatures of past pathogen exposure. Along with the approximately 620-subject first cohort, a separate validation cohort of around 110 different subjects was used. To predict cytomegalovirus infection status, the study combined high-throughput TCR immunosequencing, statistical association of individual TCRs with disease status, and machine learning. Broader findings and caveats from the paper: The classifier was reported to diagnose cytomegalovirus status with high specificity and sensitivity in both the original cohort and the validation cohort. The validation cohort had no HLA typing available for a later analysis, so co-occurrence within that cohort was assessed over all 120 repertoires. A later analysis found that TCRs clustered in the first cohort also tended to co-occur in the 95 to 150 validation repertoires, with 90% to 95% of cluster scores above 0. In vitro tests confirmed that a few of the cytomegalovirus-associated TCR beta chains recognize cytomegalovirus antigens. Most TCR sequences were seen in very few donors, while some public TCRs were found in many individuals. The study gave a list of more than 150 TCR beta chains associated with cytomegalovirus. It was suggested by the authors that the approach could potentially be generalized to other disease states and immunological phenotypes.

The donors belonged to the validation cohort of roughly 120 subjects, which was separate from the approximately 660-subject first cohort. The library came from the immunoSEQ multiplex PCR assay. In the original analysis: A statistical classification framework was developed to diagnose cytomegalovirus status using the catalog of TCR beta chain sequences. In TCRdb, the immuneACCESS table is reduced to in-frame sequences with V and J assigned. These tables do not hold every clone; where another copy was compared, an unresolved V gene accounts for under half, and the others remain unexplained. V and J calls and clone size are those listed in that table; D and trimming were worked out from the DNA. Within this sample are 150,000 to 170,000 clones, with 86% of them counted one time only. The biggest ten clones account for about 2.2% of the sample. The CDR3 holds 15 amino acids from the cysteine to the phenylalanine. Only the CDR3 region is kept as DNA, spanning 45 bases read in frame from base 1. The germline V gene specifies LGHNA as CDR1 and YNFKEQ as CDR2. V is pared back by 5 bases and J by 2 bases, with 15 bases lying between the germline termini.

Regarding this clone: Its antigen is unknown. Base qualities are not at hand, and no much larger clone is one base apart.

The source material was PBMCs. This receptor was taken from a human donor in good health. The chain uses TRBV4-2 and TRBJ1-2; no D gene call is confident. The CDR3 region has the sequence CASSSVFGGNYGYTF. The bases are TGTGCCAGCAGCTCAGTCTTTGGAGGGAACTATGGCTACACCTTC.